This T cell receptor beta chain was retrieved from a study of cytomegalovirus exposure and HLA in healthy donors. For the study at large: The roughly 700 first-cohort repertoires shared a platform with the 130 or so validation repertoires, as reported in a later analysis.

The trim removed 2 bases at V and 3 bases at J, leaving 8 bases unmatched. The V gene's germline CDR1 is MDHEN and CDR2 SYDVKM. The CDR3 length is 17 residues. As for this clone: Antigen unknown.

Data came from immunoSEQ multiplex PCR; TCRdb stores just in-frame clones and leaves some out. Of under 250,000 clones in the sample, around 86% were seen once. Points from the study as a whole: Subsequent analysis of the 120 or so validation repertoires found a tendency for first-cohort TCR clusters to co-occur. Cytomegalovirus association was listed for roughly 160 TCR beta chains.

The TCR was taken from a woman under 30 in good health and CMV-seropositive. Sequencing was carried out using PBMCs. The rearrangement joins TRBV28 to TRBJ2-2, with 8 bases that match TRBD2. CDR3 sequence reads: CASSLVGAGEDTGELFF. Here the CDR3 DNA reads TGTGCCAGCAGTTTAGTAGGAGCGGGAGAGGACACCGGGGAGCTGTTTTTT. Variable domain in full (rest from reference TRBV28 and TRBJ2-2): DVKVTQSSRYLVKRTGEKVFLECVQDMDHENMFWYRQDPGLGLRLIYFSYDVKMKEKGDIPEGYSVSREKKERFSLILESASTNQTSMYLCASSLVGAGEDTGELFFGEGSRLTVL.